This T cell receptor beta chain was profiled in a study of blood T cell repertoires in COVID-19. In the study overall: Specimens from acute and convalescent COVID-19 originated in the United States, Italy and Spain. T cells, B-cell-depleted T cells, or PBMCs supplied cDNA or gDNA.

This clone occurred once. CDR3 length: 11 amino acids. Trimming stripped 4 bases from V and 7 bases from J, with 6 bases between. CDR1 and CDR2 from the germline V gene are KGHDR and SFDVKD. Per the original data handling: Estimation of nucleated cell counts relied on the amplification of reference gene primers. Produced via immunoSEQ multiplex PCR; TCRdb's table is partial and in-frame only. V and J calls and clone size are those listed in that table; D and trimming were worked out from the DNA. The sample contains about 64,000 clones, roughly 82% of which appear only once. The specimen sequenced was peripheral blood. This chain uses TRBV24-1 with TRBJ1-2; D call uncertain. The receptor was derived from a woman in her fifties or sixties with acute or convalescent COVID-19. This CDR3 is CATSDGVGYTF. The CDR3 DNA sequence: TGTGCCACCAGTGACGGGGTTGGCTACACCTTC.